The present T cell receptor beta chain was sequenced within a study of cytomegalovirus exposure and HLA in healthy donors. Study summary: Findings of an earlier analysis included around 120 million unique TCR beta sequences from 180 million or so T cells. Study findings and constraints: Per a later analysis, 15,000 to 20,000 TCR beta sequences showed association with HLA alleles at 0.05 false discovery rate.

Nominally healthy donors were sampled, though unrecorded immune exposures were likely. The PCR had 60 Vbeta and 13 Jbeta primers. The table came from immunoSEQ multiplex PCR; TCRdb's copy has only in-frame clones and leaves some out. Among about 140,000 clones listed, roughly four fifths were seen once. A note on this clone: Its specificity is unknown.

Germline V gene data show CDR1 as MGHDK and CDR2 as SYGVNS. With 3 bases removed from V and 3 bases from J, the gap between germline ends came to 12 bases. The CDR3 spans 14 residues. Sequenced sample: PBMCs. The receptor was isolated from a man younger than 30 in good health and CMV-seropositive. The chain has TRBV25-1 and TRBJ2-7, with D hard to call. The CDR3 protein is CASSDRHGGYEQYF. The CDR3 nucleotides are TGTGCCAGCAGTGACCGACACGGTGGCTACGAGCAGTACTTC.